A single sample gave rise to the 11 T cell receptor beta chains below, sequenced in a study of vaccination effects on CD4 cells after COVID-19. No antigen is known for these receptors. CD4+ T cells specific for antigen were expanded with viral peptide pools by the ViraFEST assay before sequencing. Culturing for ten to eleven days preceded CD4+ T cell isolation. Two doses of BNT162b2 or mRNA-1273 vaccine were administered to participants. Produced via immunoSEQ multiplex PCR; TCRdb's table is partial and in-frame only. The sample gives roughly 16,000 clones, roughly three quarters of which show up once; 15% to 20% is in the top ten. Sequencing was performed on CD4+ T cells from PBMCs cultured with HCoV-NL63 spike peptides, taken after COVID-19 vaccination. Receptors were obtained from a human donor who received a COVID-19 vaccine.

The chain couples TRBV5-1 to TRBJ2-7, with 7 bases aligning to TRBD1. V was pared by 4 bases and J by 7 bases, with 11 bases of the junction left unmatched. The CDR3 sequence is 14 residues long. Looked up from germline, CDR1 is SGHRS and CDR2 is YFSETQ. CDR3 loop: CASSPGGAYGEQYF. CDR3 sequence (DNA): TGCGCCAGCAGCCCAGGGGGTGCATACGGTGAGCAGTACTTC.

The gene calls are TRBV9 and TRBJ1-1; 10 bases align to TRBD1. Germline lookup yields CDR1 SGDLS and CDR2 YYNGEE. The CDR3 has 14 residues. Unmatched junction bases numbered 6, after V lost 4 bases and J lost 6 bases. The CDR3 DNA reads as TGTGCCAGCAGCTTTAGACAGGGGGCCGCTGAAGCTTTCTTT. This encodes CASSFRQGAAEAFF.

This clone was picked up one time. The chain links TRBV14 to TRBJ2-1, with 11 bases matching TRBD2. With 3 bases clipped from V and 7 bases from J, the junction kept 11 bases outside the gene matches. Germline V lookup: CDR1 SGHDN, CDR2 FVKESK. This CDR3 has 17 amino acids. The chain's CDR3 is CASSHDRTSGGRNEQFF. The CDR3, as DNA: TGTGCCAGCAGCCATGACAGAACTAGCGGGGGCCGGAATGAGCAGTTCTTC.

The chain is built from TRBV3-1 (or the pseudogene TRBV3-2) and TRBJ2-7; TRBD1 aligns across 8 bases. The V segment lost 1 base and the J segment 4 bases; nucleotides outside the gene matches: 24. CDR1 and CDR2 (germline): LGHDT, YNNKEL (reference sequence). The CDR3 is 21 amino acids. This CDR3 is CASSQGGFARGRGQGGYEQYF. DNA for the CDR3: TGTGCCAGCAGCCAAGGAGGTTTTGCTCGGGGCAGGGGGCAAGGGGGTTACGAGCAGTACTTC.

The V and J genes are TRBV30 and TRBJ1-6; unclear D gene. Germline CDR1 reads GTSNPN; CDR2 reads SVGIG (reference sequence). V was shortened by 2 bases and J by 12 bases, with 5 bases between the two germline ends. The CDR3 consists of 10 residues. CDR3 nucleotide sequence: TGTGCCTGGAGTAACGGACCCCTCCACTTT. Its translation is CAWSNGPLHF.

This clone was recorded once. The chain has TRBV2 and TRBJ2-1; a possible D gene is TRBD1 (5 bases). The V gene's germline CDR1 is SNHLY and CDR2 FYNNEI. This CDR3 has 15 residues. V was trimmed by 2 bases and J by 7 bases, leaving 15 bases between them. Written as DNA, the CDR3 is TGTGCCAGCAGTGAAACAGGATTGGGGTCAAATGAGCAGTTCTTC. It encodes CASSETGLGSNEQFF.

The chain combines TRBV19 with TRBJ2-2, with 8 bases lining up with TRBD2. This CDR3 is built from 15 residues. V lost 5 bases to trimming and J lost 7 bases; unmatched junction nucleotides: 9. Germline loops: CDR1 LNHDA, CDR2 SQIVND (reference sequence). CDR3 coding DNA: TGTGCCAGTAGTCGGGAGGGCCGGGGTGACGGGGAGCTGTTTTTT. Encoded protein: CASSREGRGDGELFF.

The J gene is TRBJ2-5, the V gene TRBV24-1; 12 bases align to TRBD2. Germline V gene data show CDR1 as KGHDR and CDR2 as SFDVKD. CDR3 length equals 18 residues. The J segment lost 5 bases and the V segment lost 3 bases, leaving 12 bases of the junction unmatched. The CDR3 sequence is CATSDPRSSGRAQETQYF. CDR3 DNA sequence: TGTGCCACCAGTGATCCCCGGTCTAGCGGGAGGGCACAGGAGACCCAGTACTTC.

This chain joins TRBV7-2 and TRBJ1-3; 8 bases align to TRBD1. This CDR3 spans 16 amino acids. V shed 2 bases, J shed 4 bases, and the junction held 7 bases outside the gene matches. Germline CDR1 and CDR2: SGHTA and FQGNSA. In DNA form, the CDR3 reads TGTGCCAGCAGCTTAAACGGACAGGGCCTCGGAAACACCATATATTTT. Its protein is CASSLNGQGLGNTIYF.

The J gene is TRBJ1-6, the V gene TRBV2, with D hard to call. The CDR3 contains 13 residues. V shed 4 bases and J shed 6 bases, with 7 bases lying between them. Germline V gene lookup returns CDR1 SNHLY and CDR2 FYNNEI. CDR3 residues: CASSGVRNSPLHF. In DNA, the CDR3 is TGTGCCAGCAGTGGGGTCCGTAATTCACCCCTCCACTTT. The variable domain in full, with the rest retrieved from reference TRBV2 and TRBJ1-6, is EPEVTQTPSHQVTQMGQEVILRCVPISNHLYFYWYRQILGQKVEFLVSFYNNEISEKSEIFDDQFSVERPDGSNFTLKIRSTKLEDSAMYFCASSGVRNSPLHFGNGTRLTVT.

The chain uses TRBV5-4 and TRBJ1-2; TRBD1 aligns across 9 bases. V lost 4 bases, J lost 2 bases, and 6 bases stayed unmatched. In germline, CDR1 is SGHNT, CDR2 YYREEE (reference sequence). The length of the CDR3 is 15 residues. The chain's CDR3 is CASSQGQGENYGYTF. The CDR3 DNA reads TGTGCCAGCAGCCAGGGACAGGGTGAGAACTATGGCTACACCTTC.